Described below is a single T cell receptor beta chain sequence and its context. What this receptor recognizes is not known. Per-base quality was not reported, and no clone a single base away is much larger than it. The data were obtained in a study of T cells in Graves' hyperthyroidism and ophthalmopathy (dated by TCRdb to 2018 to 2020). For the study in its entirety: Peripheral blood samples were taken at the time of initial diagnosis, prior to any treatment. To identify TCR V-J signatures that set the groups apart, the researchers used a discovery cohort of about a hundred patients, made up of 40 to 45 with Graves' ophthalmopathy and some 60 with stable Graves' hyperthyroidism. Prospective prediction of ophthalmopathy was tested in an independent validation cohort consisting of under 20 hyperthyroidism patients and around 16 patients who later progressed to ophthalmopathy. The 100 or so discovery patients were divided at random into training and test sets in a 7:3 ratio. The study also compared thyroid tissue and blood T-cell repertoires from about six Graves' hyperthyroidism patients. After blood sampling, hyperthyroidism patients were treated with methimazole at a starting dose of 30 mg daily, and ophthalmopathy patients were treated with high-dose intravenous methylprednisolone. The paper describes TCR Vbeta CDR3 sequencing of around 140 peripheral blood samples, made up of roughly 45 ophthalmopathy patients, over 70 hyperthyroidism patients and around 17 progressor patients. Results the study describes overall, beyond this receptor: No statistical method was used to fix the sample size in advance, and group allocation was not hidden from the investigators. In validation, the model predicted progression to ophthalmopathy with about 71% sensitivity and 72% to 75% specificity, a median of around 6.6 months before onset. A model built on a 13 V-J signature distinguished ophthalmopathy from stable hyperthyroidism, reaching roughly 88% sensitivity and around 81% specificity in cross-validation and 80%/75% in testing. Most expanded thyroid clonotypes (frequency above 0.001) were also detected in blood, a finding suggesting that blood repertoires may reflect thyroid immune responses.

V is cut by 3 bases and J by 4 bases, and the space between the germline ends is 12 bases. CDR1 and CDR2 (LNHDA, SQIVND) derive from the germline V gene (reference sequence). The CDR3, from cysteine to phenylalanine, totals 14 residues. This entry keeps only the CDR3 DNA: 42 bases, framed from base 1. Ophthalmopathy patients had moderately to severely active disease, Clinical Activity Score of at least 3, NOSPECS grade of at least 4, and duration under 3 months. Any patient with an uncontrolled infection, another autoimmune disease, pregnancy or lactation was excluded. Diagnoses relied on clinical symptoms, serum thyroxine and TRAb, thyroid ultrasound and orbital computed tomography. PBMCs were separated from 8 to 10 ml of fresh peripheral blood using Ficoll-Paque density gradient centrifugation. Total RNA was extracted with Trizol reagent, and quality was checked on an Agilent 2100 Bioanalyzer. The TCR beta CDR3 regions were amplified from RNA transcripts. The first round of RT-PCR for the TCR CDR3 was performed with the HTBI primer set and the Qiagen OneStep RT-PCR kit. Libraries were constructed in a second round of multiplex PCR, after which size selection and purification were carried out. Paired-end sequencing of the libraries was performed with 100 bp reads on an Illumina HiSeq2000. Regarding the original processing steps: SOAPnuke was used to process the raw data, with reads discarded if the reads contained adapters or uncalled bases, had a mean Phred below 15, or lacked an exact constant-primer or identifier match. High-quality paired reads were merged using COPE v1.2.5, and each unique nucleotide sequence was defined as a clonotype. MiTCR v1.1 was used to align clonotypes to the IMGT TRBV, TRBD and TRBJ reference segments. The analysis included only V-J combinations with a frequency above 0.0001, which together covered over 98% of the repertoires. The TCS score was defined as F50 (clonal expansion) divided by E x V (chaos), with BLOSUM62-based TCRdist calculated between CDR3 peptides within each V-J. Welch's t-statistics and random forest reduced around 510 V-J features to 13, which were used in a naive Bayes classifier (R e1071). TCRdb trimmed public reads at Q25 via fastp, called clones via MiXCR and kept in-frame beta chains. Rows merge per CDR3 protein into single entries with the most common DNA and genes. V and J calls and clone size were set by TCRdb, not the authors. This sample is represented by fewer than 450,000 distinct CDR3 sequences; 15% to 20% of them were singletons. Roughly two fifths of the sample goes to the ten largest clones.

The material sequenced was blood. The clonotype comes from a young man with Graves' ophthalmopathy. The rearranged chain carries TRBV19 and TRBJ1-1; the D gene lacks a confident call. This receptor has the CDR3 CASSIPGYGTEAFF. The nucleotides are TGTGCCAGTAGTATCCCGGGCTATGGCACTGAAGCTTTCTTT.